This entry concerns a single TCR beta chain. The germline CDR1 and CDR2 sequences are ENHRY and SYGVKD. The V end was cut by 4 bases, the J end by 7 bases, with 11 bases between. This CDR3 is 13 amino acids long. Sequenced by immunoSEQ multiplex PCR; TCRdb stores in-frame clones only, minus some. The table shows nearly 15,000 clones, with approximately 85% occurring only once. The sample belongs to a study of T cells in localized non-small cell lung cancer. The chain couples TRBV10-3 to TRBJ2-1, with D perhaps TRBD2 (6 bases). The sequencing here drew on peripheral blood, taken before any cancer treatment. The origin of this receptor is a woman aged 40-75 years with stage I lung adenocarcinoma. CDR3 residues: CAISGGGGNEQFF. The CDR3, as DNA: TGTGCCATCAGTGGAGGTGGGGGGAATGAGCAGTTCTTC.